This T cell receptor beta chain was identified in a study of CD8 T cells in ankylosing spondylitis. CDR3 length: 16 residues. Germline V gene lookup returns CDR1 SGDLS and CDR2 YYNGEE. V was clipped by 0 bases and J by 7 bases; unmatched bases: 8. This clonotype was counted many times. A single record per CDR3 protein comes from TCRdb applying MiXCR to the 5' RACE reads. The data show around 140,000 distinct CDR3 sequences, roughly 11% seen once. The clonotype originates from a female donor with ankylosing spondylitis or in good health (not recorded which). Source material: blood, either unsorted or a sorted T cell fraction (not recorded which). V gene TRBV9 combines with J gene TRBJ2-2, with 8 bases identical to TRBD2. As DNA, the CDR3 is TGTGCCAGCAGCGTAGCGAGCGGGAGTGAGGTCGGGGAGCTGTTTTTT. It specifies CASSVASGSEVGELFF. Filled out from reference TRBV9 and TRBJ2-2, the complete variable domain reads DSGVTQTPKHLITATGQRVTLRCSPRSGDLSVYWYQQSLDQGLQFLIQYYNGEERAKGNILERFSAQQFPDLHSELNLSSLELGDSALYFCASSVASGSEVGELFFGEGSRLTVL.